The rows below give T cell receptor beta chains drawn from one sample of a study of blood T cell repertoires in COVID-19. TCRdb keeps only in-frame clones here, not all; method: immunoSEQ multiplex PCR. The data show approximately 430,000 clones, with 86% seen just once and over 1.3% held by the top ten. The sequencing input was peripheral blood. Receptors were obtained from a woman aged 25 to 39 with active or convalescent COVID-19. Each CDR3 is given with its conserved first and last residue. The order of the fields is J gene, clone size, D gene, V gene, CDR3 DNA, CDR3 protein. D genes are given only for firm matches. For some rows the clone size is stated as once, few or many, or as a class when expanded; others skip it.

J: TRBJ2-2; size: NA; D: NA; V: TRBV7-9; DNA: TGTGCCAGCAGCCCCAGGGGGGAGCTGTTTTTT; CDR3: CASSPRGELFF
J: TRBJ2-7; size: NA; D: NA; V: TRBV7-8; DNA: TGTGCCAGCAGCTTATCTTACTACTCCTACGAGCAGTACTTC; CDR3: CASSLSYYSYEQYF
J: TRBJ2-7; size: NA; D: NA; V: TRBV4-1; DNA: TGCGCCAGCAGCCAAGATGGGGGCGCCGGCTCCTACGAGCAGTACTTC; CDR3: CASSQDGGAGSYEQYF
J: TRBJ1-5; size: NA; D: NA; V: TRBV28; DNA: TGTGCCAGCAGTGGCGGGGCGGCTATATATAGCAATCAGCCCCAGCATTTT; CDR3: CASSGGAAIYSNQPQHF
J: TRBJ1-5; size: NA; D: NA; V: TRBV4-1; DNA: TGCGCCAGCAGCCAAGATCCGGTGGGCAGGGTCGATCAGCCCCAGCATTTT; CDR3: CASSQDPVGRVDQPQHF
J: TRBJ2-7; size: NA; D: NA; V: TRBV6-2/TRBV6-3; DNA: TGTGCCAGCAGTTACCGTCCGGGGAGCGAGCAGTACTTC; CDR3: CASSYRPGSEQYF
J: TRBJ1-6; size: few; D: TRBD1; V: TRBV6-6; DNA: TGTGCCAGCAGTTTAACAGGGGGGGTGGGTAATTCACCCCTCCACTTT; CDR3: CASSLTGGVGNSPLHF
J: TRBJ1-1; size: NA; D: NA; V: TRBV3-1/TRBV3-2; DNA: TGTGCCAGCAGCCAAGGTGGCAGTGTGAACACTGAAGCTTTCTTT; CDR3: CASSQGGSVNTEAFF
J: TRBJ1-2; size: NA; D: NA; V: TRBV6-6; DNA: TGTGCCAGCAGTTCGGAAAGGGGTGACTATGGCTACACCTTC; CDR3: CASSSERGDYGYTF
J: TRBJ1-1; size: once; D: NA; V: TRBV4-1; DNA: TGCGCCAGCAGCCCAGAAGGGGTGGGGACTGAAGCTTTCTTT; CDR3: CASSPEGVGTEAFF
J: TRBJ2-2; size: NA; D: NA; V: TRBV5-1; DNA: TGCGCCAGCAGCCCCGTGGCTGCGGAGAACACCGGGGAGCTGTTTTTT; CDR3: CASSPVAAENTGELFF
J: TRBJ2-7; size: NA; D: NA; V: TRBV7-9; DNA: TGTGCCAGCAGCTCAGGAGACAGTCCTTACGAGCAGTACTTC; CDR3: CASSSGDSPYEQYF
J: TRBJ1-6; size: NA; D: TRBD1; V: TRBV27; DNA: TGTGCCAGCAGTCCACGACAGGGGGCCAATTCACCCCTCCACTTT; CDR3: CASSPRQGANSPLHF
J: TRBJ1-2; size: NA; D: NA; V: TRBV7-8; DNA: TGTGCCAGCAGCTCGGTTACAGGTGTCAACTATGGCTACACCTTC; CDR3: CASSSVTGVNYGYTF
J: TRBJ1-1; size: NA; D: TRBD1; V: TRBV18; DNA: TGTGCCAGCTCACCCCTGGGACAGGAGGTGAACACTGAAGCTTTCTTT; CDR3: CASSPLGQEVNTEAFF
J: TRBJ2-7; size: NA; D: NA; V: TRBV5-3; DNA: TGTGCCAGAAGCCGTTTTGGCGGAATAAACGACGAGCAGTACTTC; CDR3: CARSRFGGINDEQYF
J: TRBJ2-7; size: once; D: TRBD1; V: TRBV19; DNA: TGTGCCAGTAGTATGACAGGGCCCTACGAGCAGTACTTC; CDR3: CASSMTGPYEQYF
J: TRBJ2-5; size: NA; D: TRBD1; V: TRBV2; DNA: TGTGCCAGCATATCACAGGGGGCCCTAGGGGAGACCCAGTACTTC; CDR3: CASISQGALGETQYF
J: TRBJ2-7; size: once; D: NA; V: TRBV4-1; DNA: TGCGCCAGCAGCCAAGATGGAATACAGTACGAGCAGTACTTC; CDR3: CASSQDGIQYEQYF
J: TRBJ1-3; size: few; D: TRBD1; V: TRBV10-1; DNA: TGCGCCAGCAGTACAGGGGTTTCTGGAAACACCATATATTTT; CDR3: CASSTGVSGNTIYF
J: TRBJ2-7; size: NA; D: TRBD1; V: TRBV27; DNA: TGTGCCAGCAGTCTCACCGGGACAGGGGCCTACGAGCAGTACTTC; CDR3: CASSLTGTGAYEQYF
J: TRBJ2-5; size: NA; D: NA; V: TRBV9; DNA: TGTGCCAGCAGCGTAACACAGCAAGAGACCCAGTACTTC; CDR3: CASSVTQQETQYF
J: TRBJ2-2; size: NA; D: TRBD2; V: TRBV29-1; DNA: TGCAGCGGAGCGGGGGGTGCGAACACCGGGGAGCTGTTTTTT; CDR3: CSGAGGANTGELFF
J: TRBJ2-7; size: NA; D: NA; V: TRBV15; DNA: TGTGCCACCAGGTCCGGGCCCGGGGACTCCTACGAGCAGTACTTC; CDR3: CATRSGPGDSYEQYF
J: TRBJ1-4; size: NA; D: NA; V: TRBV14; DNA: TGTGCCAGCAGCCAAGATGCGGTAGCTCTGTTTTTT; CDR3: CASSQDAVALFF
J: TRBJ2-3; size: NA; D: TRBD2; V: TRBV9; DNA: TGTGCCAGCAGCTCTCTAGCGGGAGACACAGATACGCAGTATTTT; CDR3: CASSSLAGDTDTQYF
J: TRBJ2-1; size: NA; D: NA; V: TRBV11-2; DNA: TGTGCCAGCAGCTTGGACAGGGAGGGAGAGCAGTTCTTC; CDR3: CASSLDREGEQFF
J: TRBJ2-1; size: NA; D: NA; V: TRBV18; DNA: TGTGCCAGCTCACCAGGGAGGCAGTACAATGAGCAGTTCTTC; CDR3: CASSPGRQYNEQFF
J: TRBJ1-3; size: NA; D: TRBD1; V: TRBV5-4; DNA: TGTGCCAGCAGCTTCACAGGGGCCATCTCTGGAAACACCATATATTTT; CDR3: CASSFTGAISGNTIYF
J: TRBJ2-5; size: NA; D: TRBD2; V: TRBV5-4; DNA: TGTGCCAGCAGCGAGACTAGCGGGGGGCAAGAGACCCAGTACTTC; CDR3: CASSETSGGQETQYF
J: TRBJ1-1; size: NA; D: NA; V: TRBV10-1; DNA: TGCGCCAGCAGCGGAGGGAGGGGGGGGGCCGTCACTGAAGCTTTCTTT; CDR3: CASSGGRGGAVTEAFF
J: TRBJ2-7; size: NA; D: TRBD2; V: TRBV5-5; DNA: TGTGCCAGCAGCCCCGGACTAGCGGGAGTCTACGAGCAGTACTTC; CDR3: CASSPGLAGVYEQYF
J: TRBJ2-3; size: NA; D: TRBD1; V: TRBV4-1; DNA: TGCGCCAGCAGCCAAGTCGGGACAGAGGGAGATACGCAGTATTTT; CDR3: CASSQVGTEGDTQYF
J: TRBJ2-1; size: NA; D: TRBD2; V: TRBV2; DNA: TGTGCCAGCAGGCAGGGGACTAGCGGGAGGTACAATGAGCAGTTCTTC; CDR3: CASRQGTSGRYNEQFF
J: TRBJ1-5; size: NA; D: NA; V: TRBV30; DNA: TGTGCCTGGAGTGTTTCGGCGGGGCCCCAGCATTTT; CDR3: CAWSVSAGPQHF
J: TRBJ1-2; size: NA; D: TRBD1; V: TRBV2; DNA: TGTGCCAGCAGGATACAGGGGGGAGGCTACACCTTC; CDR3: CASRIQGGGYTF
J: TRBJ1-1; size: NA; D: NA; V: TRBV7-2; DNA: TGTGCCAGCAGCAGGGGCGCTGAAGCTTTCTTT; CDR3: CASSRGAEAFF
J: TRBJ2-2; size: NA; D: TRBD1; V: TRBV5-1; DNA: TGCGCCAGCAGCTCTGATAAAACCGGGACAGGGACCGGGGAGCTGTTTTTT; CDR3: CASSSDKTGTGTGELFF
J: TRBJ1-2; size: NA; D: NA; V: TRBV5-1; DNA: TGCGCCACCAGAGAGGAAACCCCCTATGGCTACACCTTC; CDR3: CATREETPYGYTF
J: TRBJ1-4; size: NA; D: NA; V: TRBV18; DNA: TGTGCCAGCTCACCACCGAACCTCGGGACTGGGGAAAAACTGTTTTTT; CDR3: CASSPPNLGTGEKLFF
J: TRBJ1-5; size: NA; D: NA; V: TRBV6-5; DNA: TGTGCCAGCACCGGGGAAGGTCAGCCCCAGCATTTT; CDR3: CASTGEGQPQHF
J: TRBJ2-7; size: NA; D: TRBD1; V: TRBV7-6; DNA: TGTGCCAGCAGCTTAGCCCAATCCTCGACAGGGATCTACGAGCAGTACTTC; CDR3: CASSLAQSSTGIYEQYF